This TCR beta chain was sequenced for a study of blood T cell repertoires in COVID-19. Clones were read by immunoSEQ multiplex PCR, and TCRdb kept only the in-frame ones, dropping some. The table includes almost 400,000 clones, around 87% detected once. The CDR3 has 13 residues. Between the trimmed V and J ends, which lost 2 bases and 4 bases, there was a span of 9 bases. Germline V gene lookup returns CDR1 MDHEN and CDR2 SYDVKM. The chain joins TRBV28 to TRBJ2-7; possibly TRBD2 for D (5 bases). This receptor was taken from a woman in her fifties or sixties with COVID-19, enrolled during active disease. Material: peripheral blood. CDR3 coding DNA: TGTGCCAGCAGTTTAAACGGGAAATACGAGCAGTACTTC. Amino acid sequence: CASSLNGKYEQYF.